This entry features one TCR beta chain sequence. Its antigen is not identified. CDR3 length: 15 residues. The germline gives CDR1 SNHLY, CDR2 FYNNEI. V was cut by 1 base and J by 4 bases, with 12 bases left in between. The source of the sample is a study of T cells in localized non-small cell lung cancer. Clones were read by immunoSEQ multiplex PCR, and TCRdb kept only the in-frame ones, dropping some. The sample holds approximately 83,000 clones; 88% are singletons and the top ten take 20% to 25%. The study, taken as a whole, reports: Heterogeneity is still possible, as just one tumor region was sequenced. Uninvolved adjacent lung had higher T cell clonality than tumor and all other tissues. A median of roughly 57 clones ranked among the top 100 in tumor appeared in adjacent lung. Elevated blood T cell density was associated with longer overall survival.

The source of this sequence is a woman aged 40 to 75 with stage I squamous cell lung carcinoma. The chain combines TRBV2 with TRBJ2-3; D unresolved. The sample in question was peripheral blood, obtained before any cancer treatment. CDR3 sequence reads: CASSEEIRTADTQYF. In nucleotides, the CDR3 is TGTGCCAGCAGTGAAGAGATCAGAACGGCAGATACGCAGTATTTT.